The clone carrying this T cell receptor (beta chain) was found a few times. The target antigen is unknown. V lost 0 bases to trimming and J lost 3 bases; unmatched junction nucleotides: 4. Germline V CDR1 and CDR2: SGHRS, YFSETQ. This CDR3 has 15 amino acids. The data stem from a study of cytomegalovirus exposure and HLA in healthy donors. Study information: Tens of millions of unique TCRs from HLA-typed donors were held in an early release of data.

Study-level points and caveats: A later analysis appeared to link common viral pathogens to several of the most significant clusters. Later, an analysis showed that TCR beta chains associated with HLA were more clonally expanded than others that were equally common. Presence/absence analysis assumed near-uniform sequencing depth across donors.

In the PCR, 60 Vbeta and 13 Jbeta primers were used. Assay: immunoSEQ multiplex PCR; the TCRdb copy retains only in-frame clones and omits some. The sample shows 81,000 or so clones, around two thirds of them seen only once. The sample taken for sequencing was PBMCs. This TCR derives from a woman younger than 45 in good health and CMV-seropositive. The gene calls are TRBV5-1 and TRBJ1-1, with 8 nucleotides matching TRBD1. CDR3 sequence (DNA): TGCGCCAGCAGCTTGGGGCAGGGGGCGTACACTGAAGCTTTCTTT. This encodes CASSLGQGAYTEAFF.